The 18 T cell receptor beta chains below were found in one sample sequenced in a study of shared clonotypes between healthy human individuals. Data came from immunoSEQ multiplex PCR; TCRdb stores just in-frame clones and leaves some out. The sample lists about 550,000 clones, 95% to 96% occurring once. Terminally differentiated effector memory CD45RA+ cells were excluded by CCR7 positive selection of CD45RO-negative cells. The sequenced material came from naive CD8+ T cells sorted from blood. The receptors were gathered from a young woman in good health.

This clone has a single count. V and J are TRBV5-1 and TRBJ2-7, with a possible D match to TRBD2 (5 bases). This CDR3 region has 15 residues. CDR1 is SGHRS, CDR2 YFSETQ, per germline. The V gene lost 0 bases and the J gene lost 5 bases, with 15 bases spanning the gap. CDR3 region: CASSLVGGGFHEQYF. The CDR3 DNA follows: TGCGCCAGCAGCTTGGTAGGCGGAGGTTTCCACGAGCAGTACTTC.

This chain uses TRBV28 with TRBJ2-5, with a possible D match to TRBD1 (5 bases). CDR1 is MDHEN and CDR2 is SYDVKM in the germline V gene. The CDR3 spans 15 residues. V lost 6 bases to trimming and J lost 2 bases, with 16 bases between them. This chain's CDR3 is CASSGTTAPQETQYF. In DNA form, the CDR3 reads TGTGCCAGCAGCGGAACGACAGCACCACAAGAGACCCAGTACTTC. Full variable domain (rest looked up from reference TRBV28 and TRBJ2-5): DVKVTQSSRYLVKRTGEKVFLECVQDMDHENMFWYRQDPGLGLRLIYFSYDVKMKEKGDIPEGYSVSREKKERFSLILESASTNQTSMYLCASSGTTAPQETQYFGPGTRLLVL.

Concerning this clone: Other nucleotide sequences from this sample produce the same CDR3. The V and J genes are TRBV5-4 and TRBJ2-1, with no clear D. This CDR3 has 11 residues. Germline CDR1 reads SGHNT; CDR2 reads YYREEE (reference sequence). Trimming stripped 4 bases from V and 4 bases from J, with 3 bases between. The CDR3 reads CASSLYNEQFF. CDR3 coding DNA: TGTGCCAGCAGCCTTTACAATGAGCAGTTCTTC.

The gene calls are TRBV27 and TRBJ2-7, with D hard to call. The CDR3 is made up of 13 amino acids. Trimming removed 6 bases at V and 3 bases at J, with 12 bases between. The germline CDR1 and CDR2 sequences are MNHEY and SMNVEV (reference sequence). The CDR3 loop is CASSYTWDYEQYF. In DNA, the CDR3 is TGTGCCAGCAGCTATACTTGGGACTACGAGCAGTACTTC.

The rearrangement uses TRBV29-1 and TRBJ1-1, with D unclear. This CDR3 contains 10 residues. With 6 bases removed from V and 7 bases from J, the gap between germline ends came to 9 bases. Germline CDR1 is SQVTM and CDR2 is ANQGSEA. CDR3 nucleotide sequence: TGCAGCGTCCCGGGTTATGAAGCTTTCTTT. Translating it yields CSVPGYEAFF. Full variable domain (missing parts from reference TRBV29-1 and TRBJ1-1): SAVISQKPSRDICQRGTSLTIQCQVDSQVTMMFWYRQQPGQSLTLIATANQGSEATYESGFVIDKFPISRPNLTFSTLTVSNMSPEDSSIYLCSVPGYEAFFGQGTRLTVV.

CDR3 amino acids: CASSWGGSLGYTF. The CDR3 DNA reads TGTGCCAGCAGCTGGGGTGGCAGTCTGGGCTACACCTTC. The chain links TRBV5-4 to TRBJ1-2; D call uncertain. The CDR3 runs 13 residues. Trimming pared 3 bases from V and 8 bases from J, leaving 14 bases between. The germline gives CDR1 SGHNT, CDR2 YYREEE (reference sequence).

The CDR3 DNA reads as TGTGCCAGCAGTTTCCCCGGGGGTTCCTACACTGAAGCTTTCTTT. Translating it yields CASSFPGGSYTEAFF. V usage is TRBV28 and J usage is TRBJ1-1; D possibly corresponds to TRBD1 (5 bases). With 3 bases removed from V and 3 bases from J, the gap between germline ends came to 14 bases. The CDR3 is 15 amino acids. CDR1 is MDHEN and CDR2 is SYDVKM in the germline V gene.

The chain recombines TRBV27 with TRBJ1-1; 7 bases match TRBD1. V shed 5 bases, J shed 5 bases, and the junction held 8 bases outside the gene matches. The CDR3 is 14 amino acids. Germline loops: CDR1 MNHEY, CDR2 SMNVEV (reference sequence). Here the CDR3 DNA reads TGTGCCAGCAGTAACCGGGACAGTGGAACTGAAGCTTTCTTT. Residues: CASSNRDSGTEAFF.

Notes on this clone: Other DNA sequences in the sample encode the same CDR3. The chain couples TRBV28 to TRBJ1-5; D not resolved. Trimming left V 3 bases short and J 4 bases short, with 7 bases between. The CDR3 contains 13 residues. Germline CDR1 reads MDHEN; CDR2 reads SYDVKM. The CDR3 is CASSFLSNQPQHF. The CDR3 bases are TGTGCCAGCAGTTTCCTCTCTAATCAGCCCCAGCATTTT.

The chain recombines TRBV29-1 with TRBJ2-1; 11 bases agree with TRBD1. The CDR3 has 13 residues. Germline CDR1 SQVTM, CDR2 ANQGSEA. With V trimmed by 7 bases and J by 4 bases, 3 bases remained unmatched. CDR3 residues: CSAGTGGYNEQFF. The CDR3 coding sequence is TGCAGCGCAGGGACAGGGGGATACAATGAGCAGTTCTTC.

The chain is built from TRBV5-1 and TRBJ2-7, with D perhaps TRBD2 (5 bases). The V gene's germline CDR1 is SGHRS and CDR2 YFSETQ. The length of the CDR3 is 15 residues. V gave up 3 bases and J gave up 0 bases, with 13 bases separating them. CDR3 nucleotide sequence: TGCGCCAGCAGCTACCGACTAACAAGCTCCTACGAGCAGTACTTC. As protein: CASSYRLTSSYEQYF.

J is TRBJ2-7 and V is TRBV27; no clear D. The CDR3 loop spans 14 amino acids. V was trimmed by 2 bases and J by 1 base, leaving 9 bases between them. Germline V lookup: CDR1 MNHEY, CDR2 SMNVEV (reference sequence). Here the CDR3 DNA reads TGTGCCAGCAGTTTAAACCTAGGGTCCTACGAGCAGTACTTC. Amino acid sequence: CASSLNLGSYEQYF.

As regards this clone: Relative to the germline gene, one junction end is altered; a read error may explain this. The V and J genes are TRBV2 and TRBJ1-4; D not resolved. CDR3 length equals 13 residues. Germline CDR1 is SNHLY and CDR2 is FYNNEI. DNA for the CDR3: TGTGCCAGCAAGACGAGGACTAAGGAAAAACTGTTTTTT. It is translated as CASKTRTKEKLFF.

The chain employs TRBV27 and TRBJ2-1; TRBD1 aligns across 8 bases. With V trimmed by 7 bases and J by 6 bases, 11 bases remained unmatched. Germline V CDR1 and CDR2: MNHEY, SMNVEV (reference sequence). This CDR3 comprises 15 residues. CDR3 sequence reads: CASTQQGAGGNEQFF. The CDR3 DNA reads as TGTGCCAGCACCCAGCAGGGGGCAGGAGGCAATGAGCAGTTCTTC.

The chain employs TRBV27 and TRBJ2-2; D might be TRBD1 (6 bases). Germline CDR1 is MNHEY and CDR2 is SMNVEV (reference sequence). Between the trimmed V and J ends, which lost 3 bases and 1 base, there was a span of 18 bases. This CDR3 region has 18 residues. This chain's CDR3 is CASSFLWGLGLNTGELFF. DNA for the CDR3: TGTGCCAGCAGTTTCTTATGGGGGCTCGGGCTGAACACCGGGGAGCTGTTTTTT.

This chain joins TRBV7-6 and TRBJ2-1, with 8 nucleotides matching TRBD2. The CDR3 is 15 amino acids. V lost 3 bases and J lost 4; bases outside the gene matches: 5. Germline lookup yields CDR1 SGHVS and CDR2 FNYEAQ. CDR3 sequence (DNA): TGTGCCAGCAGCTTGAGTAGCGGGGCTTACAATGAGCAGTTCTTC. This translates into CASSLSSGAYNEQFF.

The J gene is TRBJ1-2, the V gene TRBV7-2, with TRBD1 identical over 8 bases. The CDR3 has 15 residues. The V gene's germline CDR1 is SGHTA and CDR2 FQGNSA. V was clipped by 4 bases and J by 7 bases; unmatched bases: 11. For the CDR3, the DNA is TGTGCCAGCAGCTCCGCAGGGGGCCCCCGCTTTGGCTACACCTTC. Translated, it gives CASSSAGGPRFGYTF.

The gene calls are TRBV30 and TRBJ2-3; the D gene could be TRBD1 or TRBD2 (5 bases each). V shed 4 bases and J shed 9 bases, with 11 bases lying between them. The CDR3 consists of 11 residues. The germline V gene has CDR1 GTSNPN and CDR2 SVGIG (reference sequence). CDR3 nucleotides: TGTGCCTGGAATGAGGGACGCACGCAGTATTTT. Translation: CAWNEGRTQYF.